Listed below are T cell receptor beta chains from one sample, sequenced in a study of T-cell memory formation after mild COVID-19. Via MiXCR, TCRdb re-called the 5' RACE reads, giving one row per CDR3 protein. The sample has 400,000 to 500,000 distinct CDR3 sequences; around 20% are singletons. Sequenced material: PBMCs or a T cell subset sorted from them (not recorded which). Receptor source: an adult woman who had mild COVID-19 (a few samples of this study predate the infection). Cell type and time point are not known. CDR3s include the opening cysteine and the closing phenylalanine or tryptophan. D genes are given only for firm matches. A row's size may be missing; if present it is once, few, many or a size class.

d_gene,j_gene,v_gene,abundance,CDR3nt,CDR3aa
NA,TRBJ1-1,TRBV7-6,NA,TGTGCCAGCAGCCTCATGGGACACATGAACACTGAAGCTTTCTTT,CASSLMGHMNTEAFF
NA,TRBJ2-2,TRBV15,NA,TGTGCCACCAGCCCCCGACGTGGCGGGATGAACACCGGGGAGCTGTTTTTT,CATSPRRGGMNTGELFF
NA,TRBJ2-3,TRBV27,few,TGTGCCAGCAGTTTAGCGGAGAGGGGCACAGATACGCAGTATTTT,CASSLAERGTDTQYF
NA,TRBJ1-2,TRBV5-1,few,TGCGCCAGCAGCCCGGGTGGGGCAGGGGACTATGGCTACACCTTC,CASSPGGAGDYGYTF
TRBD1,TRBJ1-6,TRBV5-1,NA,TGCGCCAGCAGCTTGGACCGGGACAGGAATTCACCCCTCCACTTT,CASSLDRDRNSPLHF
NA,TRBJ1-6,TRBV7-9,few,TGTGCCAGCAGCTTGTTCACGTCCAATTCACCCCTCCACTTT,CASSLFTSNSPLHF
NA,TRBJ2-7,TRBV10-2,few,TGCGCCAGCAGTGACGGGGCCGGGTCCTACGAGCAGTACTTC,CASSDGAGSYEQYF
NA,TRBJ1-1,TRBV20-1,few,TGCAGTGCTAGAATTGGGGGCGGGTTGAACACTGAAGCTTTCTTT,CSARIGGGLNTEAFF
NA,TRBJ1-1,TRBV5-4,NA,TGTGCCAGCAGCGGTTGGTCGAACACTGAAGCTTTCTTT,CASSGWSNTEAFF
NA,TRBJ1-2,TRBV7-9,NA,TGTGCCAGCAGCTTAGATCTAGTTGGCTATGGCTACACCTTC,CASSLDLVGYGYTF
NA,TRBJ2-3,TRBV5-1,NA,TGCGCCAGCAGCTTGTTAGGATCCGCAGATACGCAGTATTTT,CASSLLGSADTQYF
NA,TRBJ2-1,TRBV12-3/TRBV12-4,many,TGTGCCAGCACCCCAGGGGGGTACGGCGGGTGGGAGCAGTTCTTC,CASTPGGYGGWEQFF
NA,TRBJ1-1,TRBV12-3/TRBV12-4,NA,TGTGCCAGCAGTTTACGGCTCACTGAAGCTTTCTTT,CASSLRLTEAFF
NA,TRBJ2-3,TRBV12-3/TRBV12-4,NA,TGTGCCAGCAGGACCCTAGCAGGCACAGATACGCAGTATTTT,CASRTLAGTDTQYF
NA,TRBJ2-7,TRBV5-1,few,TGCGCCAGCAGGAGTTTGTCAGGGGAGTACGAGCAGTACTTC,CASRSLSGEYEQYF
NA,TRBJ1-1,TRBV6-2/TRBV6-3,many,TGTGCCAGCAGTACTACAGGTTTCAACACTGAAGCTTTCTTT,CASSTTGFNTEAFF
NA,TRBJ1-6,TRBV15,NA,TGTGCCACCAGCGAAAGTAGGGGTTCCTATAATTCACCCCTCCACTTT,CATSESRGSYNSPLHF
NA,TRBJ2-7,TRBV27,few,TGTGCCAGCAGTTTAGTAGGGGCTAGCTCCTACGAGCAGTACTTC,CASSLVGASSYEQYF
NA,TRBJ1-2,TRBV18,few,TGTGCCAGCTCACCACCGGGGTACTATGGCTACACCTTC,CASSPPGYYGYTF
NA,TRBJ2-2,TRBV4-1,many,TGCGCCAGCAGCCAAGAGGGGGGGGCTCTCACCGGGGAGCTGTTTTTT,CASSQEGGALTGELFF
NA,TRBJ1-1,TRBV12-3/TRBV12-4,few,TGTGCCAGCAGGGAAGGGAAGGGATCGGCTTTCTTT,CASREGKGSAFF
NA,TRBJ1-1,TRBV12-3/TRBV12-4,few,TGTGCCAGCAGTCTATTGTGGGCCGAAGCTTTCTTT,CASSLLWAEAFF
TRBD1,TRBJ2-1,TRBV5-1,NA,TGCGCCAGCAGCTTGATTATGGGACAGTATAACAATGAGCAGTTCTTC,CASSLIMGQYNNEQFF
TRBD1,TRBJ1-1,TRBV7-2,NA,TGTGCCAGCAGCTTCGGGCACCCGGGACAGGGATTCATGAACACTGAAGCTTTCTTT,CASSFGHPGQGFMNTEAFF
NA,TRBJ2-7,TRBV24-1,NA,TGTGCCACGGAAAGCGACTCCTACGAGCAGTACTTC,CATESDSYEQYF
TRBD2,TRBJ2-3,TRBV7-9,few,TGTGCCAGCAGCTTCACCGGGGGGGCTCTAAGCACAGATACGCAGTATTTT,CASSFTGGALSTDTQYF
TRBD2,TRBJ2-3,TRBV2,NA,TGTGCCAGCAGTGTACCGTCCCGACTAGCGGGGAGCACAGATACGCAGTATTTT,CASSVPSRLAGSTDTQYF
NA,TRBJ2-3,TRBV6-2/TRBV6-3,few,TGTGCCAGCTGTAATCAGGCAGATACGCAGTATTTT,CASCNQADTQYF
TRBD1,TRBJ2-3,TRBV15,NA,TGTGCCACCAGCAGACCTTTTCAGGGGGTCACAGATACGCAGTATTTT,CATSRPFQGVTDTQYF
NA,TRBJ2-3,TRBV7-9,few,TGTGCCAGCAGCTCACAGGGTTTCCCAGATACGCAGTATTTT,CASSSQGFPDTQYF
NA,TRBJ2-7,TRBV30,once,TGTGCCTGGAGTCAGACAGGTCCCTACGAGCAGTACTTC,CAWSQTGPYEQYF
NA,TRBJ2-5,TRBV7-7,NA,TGTGCTAGCAGCTTCACCCGGGCACAGGAGACCCAGTACTTC,CASSFTRAQETQYF
NA,TRBJ2-1,TRBV4-1,few,TGCGCCAGCAGCCAAGAACCCAGCCTACCCCCCTCCTTTTACAATGAGCAGTTCTTC,CASSQEPSLPPSFYNEQFF
NA,TRBJ2-7,TRBV30,few,TGTGCCTGGAGTGCCTATAACTACGAGCAGTACTTC,CAWSAYNYEQYF
NA,TRBJ2-2,TRBV7-8,NA,TGTGCCAGCAGCCCGACCTCCGGGACGGGGAGCGGGGAGCTGTTTTTT,CASSPTSGTGSGELFF
TRBD1,TRBJ1-2,TRBV10-3,few,TGTGCCATCAGTGGGACAGGGAATCAAAACTATGGCTACACCTTC,CAISGTGNQNYGYTF
NA,TRBJ2-3,TRBV29-1,NA,TGCAGCGTTGTACGACCGCCGCCCCGGAGCACAGATACGCAGTATTTT,CSVVRPPPRSTDTQYF
TRBD2,TRBJ2-2,TRBV5-1,NA,TGCGCCAGCAGCCCGACTAGCGGGACAACCGGGGAGCTGTTTTTT,CASSPTSGTTGELFF
NA,TRBJ2-7,TRBV19,NA,TGTGCCAGTAGTATAGCCCCGGGGGTCGAGCAGTACTTC,CASSIAPGVEQYF
TRBD1,TRBJ1-2,TRBV20-1,NA,TGCAGTGCCAGGGGGGGGCCGGGTTATGGCTACACCTTC,CSARGGPGYGYTF
NA,TRBJ1-1,TRBV29-1,many,TGCAGCGTTGAAGATAACACAGGGTTAGCAGCTTTCTTT,CSVEDNTGLAAFF
NA,TRBJ2-1,TRBV5-1,many,TGCGCCAGCAGCGCAGAAACGGGTATCTCCTACAATGAGCAGTTCTTC,CASSAETGISYNEQFF
TRBD1,TRBJ1-3,TRBV5-1,NA,TGCGCCAGCAGCCCCGGGGACAGCTTCTCTGGAAACACCATATATTTT,CASSPGDSFSGNTIYF
NA,TRBJ2-7,TRBV15,few,TGTGCCACCAGCAGAGCCCGAGAGGGGGCCTACGAGCAGTACTTC,CATSRAREGAYEQYF
NA,TRBJ1-1,TRBV7-9,few,TGTGCCAGCAGCACAGGGAAACCTGAAGCTTTCTTT,CASSTGKPEAFF
TRBD2,TRBJ2-3,TRBV12-3/TRBV12-4,few,TGTGCCAGCAGGTCCAGACTAGCGGGATCGACAGATACGCAGTATTTT,CASRSRLAGSTDTQYF
TRBD2,TRBJ2-3,TRBV9,NA,TGTGCCAGCAGCGGTTCGGCGGGAGGAAACACAGATACGCAGTATTTT,CASSGSAGGNTDTQYF
NA,TRBJ1-2,TRBV12-3/TRBV12-4,NA,TGTGCCAGCGGGAATTCGGGGCGGACGAAAAACTATGGCTACACCTTC,CASGNSGRTKNYGYTF